The T cell receptor beta chain under discussion was sequenced for a study of cytomegalovirus exposure and HLA in healthy donors. PCR employed 60 Vbeta and 13 Jbeta primers. Profiling relied on immunoSEQ multiplex PCR, and the TCRdb table lists in-frame clones only, not all of them. This table has around 200,000 clones, 65% to 85% appearing once. This CDR3 has 15 residues. Trimming took 5 bases from V and 6 from J; bases not matched to a gene: 4. Germline CDR1 is LNHDA and CDR2 is SQIVND (reference sequence). In its sample, this clone was seen once. This sequence originates from a man aged 50 or older in good health and CMV-seronegative. The material sequenced was PBMCs. The chain uses TRBV19 and TRBJ1-6; 10 bases fit TRBD1. CDR3 nucleotides: TGTGCCAGTAGTCTCGGACAGGGGGTTAATTCACCCCTCCACTTT. The encoded protein is CASSLGQGVNSPLHF.